This T cell receptor beta chain was sequenced in a study of T cells in Graves' hyperthyroidism and ophthalmopathy. Whole-study context: Prior to any treatment, at the point of initial diagnosis, peripheral blood was collected.

Trimming removed 4 bases from V and 3 bases from J; junction bases left unmatched: 7. This CDR3 is built from 16 residues. Germline assignment: CDR1 MGHRA and CDR2 YSYEKL. Those patients with uncontrolled infection, other autoimmune disease, pregnancy or lactation were excluded. The TCR beta CDR3 regions underwent amplification using RNA transcripts as the source. Primed by the HTBI set, a first-round RT-PCR was run on the TCR CDR3. TCRdb re-derived calls from the multiplex PCR reads in MiXCR, one entry per CDR3 protein. The sample holds approximately 220,000 distinct CDR3 sequences; 18% are singletons and the top ten take around two fifths. Study-level points and caveats: Most clonotypes expanded in the thyroid (above 0.001) were also present in blood. A model of 13 V-J features distinguished ophthalmopathy from stable hyperthyroidism.

About this clonotype itself: What it recognizes is unknown.

V usage is TRBV4-1 and J usage is TRBJ2-2, with 8 positions matching TRBD1. Material for sequencing was blood. This sequence originates from a man aged 35 to 55 with Graves' hyperthyroidism. The CDR3 DNA reads as TGCGCCAGCAGCCTAACAGGGGGTTCGGACACCGGGGAGCTGTTTTTT. Translating it yields CASSLTGGSDTGELFF.